This T cell receptor beta chain was captured by sequencing in a study of neurological immune-mediated disorders. Study-wide points: No CDR3 amino acid sequences were shared by expanded clones across subjects, suggesting private repertoires in all groups.

This clonotype was counted a single time. Its matching antigen is unknown. The unsorted libraries originated from 2 million PBMCs kept at -80 C. Unmatched junction bases numbered 11, after V lost 3 bases and J lost 9 bases. The V gene's germline CDR1 is DFQATT and CDR2 SNEGSKA (reference sequence). CDR3 length: 14 amino acids. The authors produced cDNA by 5'RACE using 10-nucleotide random UMIs. A single record per CDR3 protein comes from TCRdb applying MiXCR to the 5' RACE reads. The sample has 75,000 to 90,000 distinct CDR3 sequences, 10% seen once. The sequenced material came from PBMCs. This chain joins TRBV20-1 and TRBJ2-1, with 7 bases lining up with TRBD1. The TCR was taken from a man between 40 and 49 years old in good health. The CDR3 DNA is TGCAGTGCTAGCGGCACTCCGACAGGGCCTGAGCAGTTCTTC. Translated, it gives CSASGTPTGPEQFF.